Listed below are T cell receptor beta chains from one sample, sequenced in a study of T-cell reconstitution after alpha-beta-depleted transplantation in children. One entry per CDR3 protein results from TCRdb running MiXCR on the PCR reads. This table holds about 420,000 distinct CDR3 sequences, 15% to 20% found once. This specimen was PBMCs, mostly from graft donor cells, taken 360 days after TCRalphabeta/CD19-depleted stem cell transplant. These receptor sequences come from a boy under three years old who had a stem cell transplant for Wiskott-Aldrich syndrome, so the T cells may come from the graft donor. CDR3s include the opening cysteine and the closing phenylalanine or tryptophan. The D gene is left open where the match is weak. Rows give clone size only sometimes, using once, few, many, or a class for an expanded clone.

. TRBJ2-3 . TRBV7-9 CASRSDRNTQYF TGTGCCAGCAGATCTGACAGGAATACGCAGTATTTT
TRBD1 TRBJ1-2 few TRBV29-1 CSVAPTGLYGYTF TGCAGCGTTGCTCCGACAGGGCTCTATGGCTACACCTTC
TRBD1 TRBJ2-7 few TRBV7-9 CASSTGAEQYF TGTGCCAGCAGCACAGGGGCCGAGCAGTACTTC
. TRBJ2-1 few TRBV10-3 CAISAGARVTASYNEQFF TGTGCCATCAGTGCGGGAGCGCGCGTGACAGCCTCCTACAATGAGCAGTTCTTC
TRBD2 TRBJ2-5 . TRBV7-8 CASSLVATSGYQETQYF TGTGCCAGCAGCTTAGTAGCGACTAGCGGCTACCAAGAGACCCAGTACTTC
. TRBJ2-5 few TRBV3-1 CASSLQRIQETQYF TGTGCCAGCAGCCTACAACGGATCCAAGAGACCCAGTACTTC
. TRBJ1-1 few TRBV19 CAIRTSTEAFF TGTGCCATCAGGACATCCACTGAAGCTTTCTTT
. TRBJ2-5 many TRBV5-1 CASSYRDGETQYF TGCGCCAGCAGCTACAGGGACGGAGAGACCCAGTACTTC
TRBD2 TRBJ2-3 many TRBV7-6 CASSPTSLFSTDTQYF TGTGCCAGCAGCCCGACTAGCCTCTTTAGCACAGATACGCAGTATTTT
. TRBJ2-7 . TRBV7-9 CASGGGLGYEQYF TGTGCCAGCGGGGGCGGCCTAGGATACGAGCAGTACTTC
TRBD1 TRBJ2-3 few TRBV12-3/TRBV12-4 CASSSPPGGKVTDTQYF TGTGCCAGCAGTTCCCCCCCAGGGGGAAAGGTGACAGATACGCAGTATTTT
TRBD1 TRBJ2-7 . TRBV6-1 CASRTQGKSSYEQYF TGTGCCAGCAGGACACAGGGGAAGAGCTCCTACGAGCAGTACTTC
TRBD1 TRBJ2-3 many TRBV5-1 CASSLSNLGQLTDTQYF TGCGCCAGCAGCCTGTCAAATCTGGGACAGCTCACAGATACGCAGTATTTT
TRBD1 TRBJ1-5 few TRBV2 CASSDGQGFGSGNQPQHF TGTGCCAGCAGTGACGGACAGGGATTCGGTTCTGGCAATCAGCCCCAGCATTTT
. TRBJ2-1 . TRBV12-3/TRBV12-4 CASTLNYNEQFF TGTGCCAGCACCCTTAACTACAATGAGCAGTTCTTC
TRBD2 TRBJ2-1 . TRBV18 CASSPPGAGTNNEQFF TGTGCCAGCTCACCACCCGGGGCGGGGACTAACAATGAGCAGTTCTTC
. TRBJ1-6 . TRBV27 CASSPGRNNSPLHF TGTGCCAGCAGTCCCGGACGGAATAATTCACCCCTCCACTTT
. TRBJ1-1 . TRBV21-1 CASSKANTEAFF TGTGCCAGCAGCAAAGCGAACACTGAAGCTTTCTTT
. TRBJ1-3 . TRBV28 CASSEPTFSSGNTIYF TGTGCCAGCAGTGAACCGACGTTCTCCTCTGGAAACACCATATATTTT
TRBD1 TRBJ2-7 . TRBV12-3/TRBV12-4 CASSPSGTGGNEQYF TGTGCCAGCAGTCCCTCAGGGACAGGGGGGAACGAGCAGTACTTC